This is a list of T cell receptor beta chains from one sample in a study of blood T cells in healthy people across ages. TCRdb called the 5' RACE reads again in MiXCR, with one record for every CDR3 protein. This sample yields 600,000 or so distinct CDR3 sequences, of which 47% are seen a single time; 20% to 25% belongs to the top ten. Sequencing input: blood. The receptor set was obtained from an elderly man in good health. Both conserved end residues are part of each CDR3. Size is stated for part of the rows, as once, few or many counts, or as a class when the clone is expanded.

v_call	j_call	clone_size	cdr3_aa
TRBV11-1	TRBJ2-1	once	CASSKLDEQFF
TRBV5-1	TRBJ2-1	few	CASSLSGQGGAEQFF
TRBV7-7	TRBJ2-3	.	CASSSGVDADTQYF
TRBV7-9	TRBJ2-3	.	CASSLGPDTQYF
TRBV7-3	TRBJ1-1	few	CASSLRGVGTEAFF
TRBV7-9	TRBJ1-1	.	CASSLELYTEAFF
TRBV18	TRBJ2-1	.	CASPGEAGTRNEQFF
TRBV7-2	TRBJ2-3	once	CASSTRQGAPDTQYF
TRBV18	.	.	CASSPPTSGPSHREQYF
TRBV9	TRBJ2-1	few	CASSGQGAGDNEQFF
TRBV5-1	TRBJ1-2	.	CASFVDYGYTF
TRBV4-3	TRBJ1-1	.	CASSQQRQFEAFF
TRBV10-3	TRBJ2-7	.	CAISELAGVTYEQYF
TRBV12-3/TRBV12-4	TRBJ2-7	.	CASSHPSVGTYEQYF
TRBV6-5	TRBJ2-1	many	CASSYSGTGSNEQFF
TRBV6-6	TRBJ1-4	many	CASSSTTSNEKLFF
TRBV2	TRBJ2-7	.	CASSVWALEQYF
TRBV2	.	.	CASGRGLNEQYF
TRBV7-9	TRBJ1-3	.	CASSFASSGNTIYF
TRBV20-1	TRBJ1-2	few	CSARQGTRKGYTF
TRBV12-3/TRBV12-4	TRBJ2-3	once	CASTPGQGRADTQYF
TRBV20-1	TRBJ1-6	.	CSARVPPSPLHF
TRBV5-1	TRBJ2-3	.	CASSSGTSGSGTDTQYF
TRBV7-9	TRBJ1-2	.	CASNLETFGYTF
TRBV7-9	TRBJ2-1	.	CASSKGLAGGEQFF
TRBV4-3	TRBJ1-6	.	CASSQEAREDSPLHF
TRBV6-5	TRBJ1-1	.	CASSDRGNTEAFF
TRBV7-2	TRBJ2-2	.	CASSLSYGANTGELFF
TRBV20-1	TRBJ2-7	.	CSASKSGTSYEQYF
TRBV6-2/TRBV6-3	TRBJ2-7	.	CASRLSVYEQYF
TRBV20-1	TRBJ1-6	few	CSANPGQGARGSYNSPLHF
TRBV20-1	TRBJ1-3	.	CSAPWTGGPGNTIYF
TRBV2	TRBJ2-3	.	CASSEGGAMDTQYF
TRBV6-1	TRBJ2-1	few	CASSPLSKTSGGRYEQFF
TRBV20-1	TRBJ2-7	.	CSASSSGRAGNEQYF
TRBV24-1	TRBJ2-1	.	CATSGSTGGLGDEQFF
TRBV6-5	TRBJ2-5	many	CASSYSPGVQYF
TRBV16	TRBJ2-7	.	CASGTGALLFEQYF
TRBV12-3/TRBV12-4	TRBJ2-1	few	CASSPHRTGHNEQFF
TRBV27	TRBJ2-7	few	CASSLVGQGPYEQYF
TRBV7-9	TRBJ1-2	.	CASSTGEVSYGYTF
TRBV4-1	TRBJ2-1	.	CASSQYRDYNEQFF
TRBV20-1	TRBJ1-6	few	CSASRGSSVNSPLHF
TRBV7-3	TRBJ2-6	few	CASSLVSGGANVLTF
TRBV12-3/TRBV12-4	TRBJ1-2	.	CASSTGGAGYGYTF
TRBV29-1	TRBJ2-7	few	CSVEWDGSYEQYF
TRBV12-3/TRBV12-4	TRBJ2-3	few	CASSLSVDTQYF
TRBV7-8	TRBJ2-1	.	CASSLGLKYNEQFF
TRBV21-1	TRBJ1-5	once	CASSKEWTGGNGYSNQPQHF
TRBV6-2/TRBV6-3	TRBJ2-1	.	CASSPGTGLAASSYNEQFF
TRBV25-1	TRBJ1-4	.	CASSELGTNEKLFF
TRBV30	TRBJ2-5	.	CAWSVQVGGEQYF
TRBV6-5	TRBJ1-2	few	CASNPAGGRGNYGYTF
TRBV20-1	TRBJ1-6	few	CSAPAKQLNNSPLHF
TRBV29-1	TRBJ1-2	.	CSVEGSGTVGGYTF
TRBV20-1	.	.	CSASYMGQGTYEQYF